The clone carrying this T cell receptor (beta chain) was found once. The entry originates in a study of blood T cell repertoires in COVID-19. Study at large: In Cohort 3, a recovered donor had either two negative PCRs, clearance, or symptom resolution. Sources were T cells, B-cell-depleted T cells, or PBMCs; the material itself was cDNA or gDNA.

Those enrolled, adults aged roughly 18 to 100 years, came from some 25 US areas. This CDR3 region has 14 residues. The germline V gene encodes CDR1 SGDLS and CDR2 YYNGEE. V lost 3 bases to trimming and J lost 4 bases; unmatched junction nucleotides: 0. Authors' data handling: It was from reference gene primer amplification that nucleated cell counts were estimated. Profiled with immunoSEQ multiplex PCR; TCRdb holds only in-frame clones, not every one. V, J and clone size were drawn from that table, and D and trimming were deduced from the DNA. The sample has some 200,000 clones, more than 75% seen once.

The sample comprised PBMCs or T cells enriched from blood (not recorded which). This sequence originates from a man aged 25-40 years in a cohort exposed to, infected with or recovered from COVID-19 (not recorded which). This chain links TRBV9 with TRBJ1-4; TRBD1 aligns across 10 bases. The CDR3 DNA sequence: TGTGCCAGCAGCGGGACAGGGGGTAATGAAAAACTGTTTTTT. Encoded protein: CASSGTGGNEKLFF.